Sequencing of this TCR beta chain was carried out in a study of post-analysis software for immune sequencing data. Study at large: In terms of disease course, relapsing-remitting, secondary progressive and progressive-relapsing multiple sclerosis were included.

Germline V lookup: CDR1 LGHDT, CDR2 YNNKEL (reference sequence). Deletions cut 0 bases from V and 3 bases from J, with 9 bases between. The CDR3 covers 14 residues. Prepared TCR beta cDNA libraries contained unique molecular identifiers. From the PCR reads, TCRdb called clonotypes with MiXCR, one entry per CDR3 protein. The sample yields fewer than 850,000 distinct CDR3 sequences, roughly 27% seen once. The study's findings and limits: Among a handful of TRBV segments more frequent in patients than controls were TRBV5-6, TRBV5-1 and TRBV20-1.

This clonotype was observed a few times. Its specificity is unknown. The V gene is TRBV3-1, the J gene TRBJ2-7, with no clear D. The TCR originated in a girl under 18 with multiple sclerosis. Sequences were obtained from blood. The CDR3 loop reads CASSQEVSVYEQYF. The CDR3 DNA is TGTGCCAGCAGCCAAGAGGTGTCAGTCTACGAGCAGTACTTC.